Below, 21 T cell receptor beta chains from the same sample are listed, as sequenced in a study of blood T cell repertoires in COVID-19. Some clones are missing from TCRdb's copy, which holds only in-frame ones; the method was immunoSEQ multiplex PCR. This sample has tens of thousands of clones; 85% to 95% occur once, and the top ten carry less than 45%. Sequences were obtained from peripheral blood. These receptors were taken from a man in his 60s with active or convalescent COVID-19.

V usage is TRBV30 and J usage is TRBJ1-6; D might be TRBD1 (6 bases). The germline V and J ends were trimmed by 2 bases and 6 bases, with 11 bases remaining between them. CDR3 length: 14 amino acids. CDR1 and CDR2 from the germline V gene are GTSNPN and SVGIG (reference sequence). This chain's CDR3 is CAWSSGTTNSPLHF. Written as DNA, the CDR3 is TGTGCCTGGAGTTCCGGGACAACTAATTCACCCCTCCACTTT. The variable domain in full, with the rest retrieved from reference TRBV30 and TRBJ1-6, is SQTIHQWPATLVQPVGSPLSLECTVEGTSNPNLYWYRQAAGRGLQLLFYSVGIGQISSEVPQNLSASRPQDRQFILSSKKLLLSDSGFYLCAWSSGTTNSPLHFGNGTRLTVT.

The chain uses TRBV29-1 and TRBJ1-5; TRBD1 matches 8 bases. CDR3 length equals 13 residues. CDR1 is SQVTM and CDR2 is ANQGSEA in the germline V gene. With V trimmed by 4 bases and J by 5 bases, 4 bases remained unmatched. In DNA, the CDR3 is TGCAGCGTTGGCCAGGGGGCGGATCAGCCCCAGCATTTT. This codes for CSVGQGADQPQHF. Complete variable domain (other parts from reference TRBV29-1 and TRBJ1-5): SAVISQKPSRDICQRGTSLTIQCQVDSQVTMMFWYRQQPGQSLTLIATANQGSEATYESGFVIDKFPISRPNLTFSTLTVSNMSPEDSSIYLCSVGQGADQPQHFGDGTRLSIL.

The genes are TRBV29-1 and TRBJ1-1; 7 nucleotides match TRBD1. The CDR3 has 13 amino acids. V dropped 4 bases and J dropped 8; count of bases not matched to a gene: 10. CDR1 and CDR2 from the germline V gene are SQVTM and ANQGSEA. In DNA form, the CDR3 reads TGCAGCGTTGGAAACCACAGGGGTAGAGAAGCTTTCTTT. Its translation: CSVGNHRGREAFF.

This chain links TRBV7-8 with TRBJ2-2; TRBD1 matches 7 bases. The V gene end was trimmed by 6 bases and the J gene end by 4 bases; junction bases not matched to a gene: 8. The CDR3 totals 15 residues. The V gene's germline CDR1 is SGHVS and CDR2 FQNEAQ. The DNA for the CDR3 is TGTGCCAGCAGGCCCAGGGACAGAAGCACCGGGGAGCTGTTTTTT. Translated, it gives CASRPRDRSTGELFF.

The chain combines TRBV5-1 with TRBJ2-6; 8 bases match TRBD2. Unmatched junction bases numbered 0, after V lost 2 bases and J lost 2 bases. This CDR3 region has 15 residues. CDR1 and CDR2 from the germline V gene are SGHRS and YFSETQ. CDR3 sequence reads: CASSLLAAGANVLTF. Here the CDR3 DNA reads TGCGCCAGCAGCTTACTAGCGGCTGGGGCCAACGTCCTGACTTTC.

The chain carries TRBV19 and TRBJ1-4; D is possibly TRBD1 (6 bases). This CDR3 comprises 15 residues. Germline CDR1 LNHDA, CDR2 SQIVND (reference sequence). Trimming stripped 6 bases from V and 4 bases from J, with 15 bases between. CDR3 DNA: TGTGCCAGTAGCAGACGGACAGACCTTAATGAAAAACTGTTTTTT. The encoded protein is CASSRRTDLNEKLFF.

Worth noting for this clone: Germline is not matched at one junction end, which may reflect a read error. The CDR3 loop reads CASSQDRTAF. The CDR3 bases are TGTGCCAGCAGCCAGGACAGGACAGCCTTC. V usage is TRBV11-2 and J usage is TRBJ1-2, with 7 nucleotides matching TRBD1. This CDR3 region has 10 residues. CDR1 and CDR2 from the germline V gene are SGHAT and FQNNGV. The entire variable domain, with the rest obtained from reference TRBV11-2 and TRBJ1-2, is as follows: EAGVAQSPRYKIIEKRQSVAFWCNPISGHATLYWYQQILGQGPKLLIQFQNNGVVDDSQLPKDRFSAERLKGVDSTLKIQPAKLEDSAVYLCASSQDRTAFGSGTRLTVV.

Here the CDR3 DNA reads TGTGCCAGCAGCGCCAGACAGGGGGCGAGTGAAGCTTTCTTT. Its translation: CASSARQGASEAFF. The chain links TRBV11-3 to TRBJ1-1; 10 bases line up with TRBD1. Germline V CDR1 and CDR2: SGHNT, YENEEA. This CDR3 has 14 residues. V dropped 5 bases and J dropped 7; count of bases not matched to a gene: 7.

The rearrangement uses TRBV30 and TRBJ1-2; TRBD1 aligns across 10 bases. Germline V lookup: CDR1 GTSNPN, CDR2 SVGIG (reference sequence). J gave up 8 bases and V 5 bases, and 8 bases lay outside the gene matches. The CDR3 consists of 13 residues. The CDR3 DNA reads as TGTGCCTGGTCCGGGACAGGGGTGCCCGGCTACACCTTC. As protein: CAWSGTGVPGYTF.

V and J are TRBV7-9 and TRBJ1-3, with D uncertain. Deletions cut 1 base from V and 0 bases from J, with 7 bases between. The CDR3 runs 15 residues. Germline CDR1 SEHNR, CDR2 FQNEAQ (reference sequence). CDR3 nucleotide sequence: TGTGCCAGCAGCTTAGAAAGGAGCTCTGGAAACACCATATATTTT. As protein: CASSLERSSGNTIYF.

V gene TRBV7-9 combines with J gene TRBJ1-2; D might be TRBD1 (5 bases). CDR1 and CDR2 (germline): SEHNR, FQNEAQ (reference sequence). The germline V and J ends were trimmed by 1 base and 6 bases, with 9 bases remaining between them. This CDR3 spans 13 amino acids. CDR3 bases: TGTGCCAGCAGCTTAGTCTCGACAGATGGCTACACCTTC. Translation: CASSLVSTDGYTF.

This clone was counted once. This rearrangement joins TRBV7-3 to TRBJ2-6, with 7 bases aligning to TRBD1. The length of the CDR3 is 15 residues. V lost 5 bases, J lost 2 bases, and 3 bases stayed unmatched. Looked up from germline, CDR1 is SGHTA and CDR2 is FQGTGA. Here the CDR3 reads CASSITGAGANVLTF. CDR3 bases: TGTGCCAGCAGCATTACAGGGGCTGGGGCCAACGTCCTGACTTTC.

The rearrangement links TRBV3-1 (or the pseudogene TRBV3-2) to TRBJ1-2; D unclear. There are 15 residues in the CDR3. Between the trimmed V and J ends, which lost 2 bases and 4 bases, there was a span of 14 bases. CDR1 and CDR2 from the germline V gene are LGHDT and YNNKEL (reference sequence). In DNA, the CDR3 is TGTGCCAGCAGCCAAAGTTATACCGGTGTCTATGGCTACACCTTC. It yields the protein CASSQSYTGVYGYTF.

CDR3 in amino acids: CASSLGRADYGYTF. The CDR3 DNA reads TGTGCCAGCAGTCTCGGCAGGGCAGACTATGGCTACACCTTC. This sequence joins TRBV25-1 and TRBJ1-2, with a tentative D call TRBD1 (5 bases). This CDR3 contains 14 residues. Germline CDR1 is MGHDK and CDR2 is SYGVNS. V lost 5 bases and J lost 3, with 13 bases in between.

In nucleotides, the CDR3 is TGTGCCAGCACCCTAAGGTCGCTAGCGCCTAGCGGGCAGTACTTC. It encodes CASTLRSLAPSGQYF. The chain couples TRBV11-2 to TRBJ2-7; 7 bases are a match to TRBD2. J lost 9 bases, V lost 7 bases, and 18 bases had no gene match. There are 15 residues in the CDR3. CDR1 is SGHAT and CDR2 is FQNNGV in the germline V gene.

This clone showed up just once. V and J are TRBV3-1 (or the pseudogene TRBV3-2) and TRBJ1-2, with D maybe TRBD1 (5 bases). CDR1 and CDR2 (germline): LGHDT, YNNKEL (reference sequence). The germline V and J ends were trimmed by 5 bases and 2 bases, with 18 bases remaining between them. The CDR3 totals 16 residues. The CDR3 nucleotides read TGTGCCAGCAGCTCCGAGGCAGGGCCTTGGAACTATGGCTACACCTTC. It codes for CASSSEAGPWNYGYTF.

The rearrangement joins TRBV29-1 to TRBJ2-2; 11 bases fit TRBD1. CDR1 SQVTM and CDR2 ANQGSEA come from the germline V gene. This CDR3 has 15 residues. Trimming took 6 bases from V and 4 from J; bases not matched to a gene: 7. As DNA, the CDR3 is TGCAGCGTCCGAGGGACAGGGGGGATCACCGGGGAGCTGTTTTTT. It specifies CSVRGTGGITGELFF.

This clone was detected only once. V usage is TRBV3-1 (or the pseudogene TRBV3-2) and J usage is TRBJ2-7; D may be TRBD1 (6 bases). V was pared by 0 bases and J by 2 bases, with 11 bases between. Germline CDR1 LGHDT, CDR2 YNNKEL (reference sequence). This CDR3 comprises 15 residues. The CDR3 DNA reads TGTGCCAGCAGCCAAGAGTCAGGGGTCGCCTACGAGCAGTACTTC. This sequence encodes CASSQESGVAYEQYF.

V gene TRBV29-1 combines with J gene TRBJ1-1; D perhaps matches TRBD1 (5 bases). Looked up from germline, CDR1 is SQVTM and CDR2 is ANQGSEA. V was cut by 6 bases and J by 3 bases, with 17 bases left in between. The CDR3 runs to 14 residues. CDR3 amino acids: CSVVGGGIDTEAFF. The CDR3 nucleotides are TGCAGCGTGGTAGGTGGGGGGATCGACACTGAAGCTTTCTTT.

The chain is built from TRBV12-3 or TRBV12-4 and TRBJ2-7, with TRBD1 as a possible D gene (6 bases). The ends were cut back, 6 bases at V and 7 bases at J, with 16 bases in the middle. CDR3 length: 13 residues. The CDR3 sequence is CASSTGTKYEQYF. CDR3 nucleotides: TGTGCCAGCAGCACCGGGACAAAGTATGAGCAGTACTTC.

CDR3 amino acids: CASSQLGQGSTEAFF. The CDR3 DNA reads TGTGCCAGCAGCCAATTGGGACAGGGGAGCACTGAAGCTTTCTTT. The chain links TRBV3-1 (or the pseudogene TRBV3-2) to TRBJ1-1; TRBD1 matches at 10 bases. The germline gives CDR1 LGHDT, CDR2 YNNKEL (reference sequence). The CDR3 extends over 15 amino acids. V dropped 2 bases and J dropped 4; count of bases not matched to a gene: 4.